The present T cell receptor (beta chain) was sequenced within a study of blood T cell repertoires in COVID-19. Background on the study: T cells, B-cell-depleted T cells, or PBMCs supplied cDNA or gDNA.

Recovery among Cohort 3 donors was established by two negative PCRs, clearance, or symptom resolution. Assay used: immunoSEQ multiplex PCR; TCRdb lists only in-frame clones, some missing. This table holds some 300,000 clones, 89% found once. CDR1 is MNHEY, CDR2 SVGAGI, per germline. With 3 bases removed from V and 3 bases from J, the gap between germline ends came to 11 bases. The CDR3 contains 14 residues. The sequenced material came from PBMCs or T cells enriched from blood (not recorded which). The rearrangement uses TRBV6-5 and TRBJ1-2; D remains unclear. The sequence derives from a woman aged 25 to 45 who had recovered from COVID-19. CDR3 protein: CASSYSGTHYGYTF. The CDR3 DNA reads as TGTGCCAGCAGTTATTCAGGAACCCACTATGGCTACACCTTC.